What follows are 28 T cell receptor beta chains derived from one specimen sequenced in a study of cytomegalovirus exposure and HLA in healthy donors (dated by TCRdb to about 2017). Libraries came from the immunoSEQ multiplex PCR assay. For the multiplex PCR, a mixture combining 60 forward primers for TCR Vbeta segments and 13 reverse primers for TCR Jbeta segments was used. Sourced from immuneACCESS, this table was stored by TCRdb with only in-frame sequences that have V and J called. A share of the clones is absent; for the studies checked, an unresolved V gene accounts for under half, and the remainder has no known explanation. Across this sample there are some 65,000 clones, with around 62% seen only once. The top ten clones comprise roughly 3.1% of the sample. The sample taken for sequencing was PBMCs. The receptors derive from a young man in good health and CMV-seronegative.

This clone came up once. This rearrangement joins TRBV11-3 to TRBJ2-7, with a weak D call TRBD1 (5 bases). Germline loops: CDR1 SGHNT, CDR2 YENEEA. There are 13 residues in the CDR3. Trimming stripped 3 bases from V and 2 bases from J, with 8 bases between. The CDR3 is CASSLGQTYEQYF. The CDR3 nucleotides read TGTGCCAGCAGCTTGGGGCAGACCTACGAGCAGTACTTC. Full variable domain (missing parts from reference TRBV11-3 and TRBJ2-7): EAGVVQSPRYKIIEKKQPVAFWCNPISGHNTLYWYLQNLGQGPELLIRYENEEAVDDSQLPKDRFSAERLKGVDSTLKIQPAELGDSAVYLCASSLGQTYEQYFGPGTRLTVT.

The chain recombines TRBV25-1 with TRBJ2-3, with a tentative D call TRBD1 (6 bases). This CDR3 is built from 14 residues. Deletions cut 8 bases from V and 3 bases from J, with 15 bases between. Germline V CDR1 and CDR2: MGHDK, SYGVNS. Here the CDR3 reads CASLPLQGTDTQYF. CDR3 bases: TGTGCCAGCCTCCCCCTACAGGGTACAGATACGCAGTATTTT.

This clone was seen a handful of times. The rearrangement links TRBV25-1 to TRBJ1-2; D call uncertain. V was clipped by 8 bases and J by 3 bases, with 10 bases between them. CDR1 MGHDK and CDR2 SYGVNS come from the germline V gene. The CDR3 extends over 12 amino acids. CDR3 loop: CASGGPYYGYTF. Written as DNA, the CDR3 is TGTGCCAGCGGAGGGCCCTACTATGGCTACACCTTC.

This clone was observed a handful of times. The CDR3 loop reads CSVEAPGTGGNGYTF. In nucleotides, the CDR3 is TGCAGCGTTGAAGCCCCAGGGACAGGGGGCAATGGCTACACCTTC. V is TRBV29-1 and J is TRBJ1-2; TRBD1 agrees at 12 bases. In germline, CDR1 is SQVTM, CDR2 ANQGSEA. After removal of 1 base from V and 6 bases from J, the junction contained 6 bases not matched to a gene. CDR3 length: 15 residues.

The genes are TRBV7-9 and TRBJ1-4; TRBD1 agrees at 11 bases. The ends lost 5 bases at V and 7 bases at J; junction bases unmatched: 6. From germline, CDR1 is SEHNR and CDR2 FQNEAQ (reference sequence). The CDR3 is made up of 15 amino acids. For the CDR3, the DNA is TGTGCCAGCAGCCCGACCGGGACAGGGGGTGAAAAACTGTTTTTT. This sequence encodes CASSPTGTGGEKLFF.

The gene calls are TRBV5-4 and TRBJ2-1, with no clear D. Trimming left V 2 bases short and J 4 bases short, with 4 bases between. Germline V lookup: CDR1 SGHNT, CDR2 YYREEE (reference sequence). The CDR3 is 12 residues long. The CDR3 region has the DNA TGTGCCAGCAGCTTCGGGTACAATGAGCAGTTCTTC. Residues: CASSFGYNEQFF.

This clone was seen more than once but under ten times. The chain carries TRBV5-4 and TRBJ1-6; 8 nucleotides agree with TRBD1. This CDR3 spans 14 amino acids. Unmatched junction bases numbered 2, after V lost 1 base and J lost 8 bases. Germline CDR1 is SGHNT and CDR2 is YYREEE (reference sequence). The CDR3 reads CASSLKQGDSPLHF. CDR3 DNA: TGTGCCAGCAGCTTGAAACAGGGGGATTCACCCCTCCACTTT.

This clone was seen a single time. This chain joins TRBV18 and TRBJ2-4; no clear D. The V end lost 3 bases, the J end lost 5 bases, and 11 bases lay between the germline ends. The length of the CDR3 is 14 residues. Germline V gene data show CDR1 as KGHSH and CDR2 as LQKENI. CDR3 coding DNA: TGTGCCAGCTCACCCGCTCTACTTCAAAACATTCAGTACTTC. Protein sequence: CASSPALLQNIQYF.

V and J are TRBV30 and TRBJ1-3; no clear D gene. Germline V gene sequence: CDR1 GTSNPN, CDR2 SVGIG (reference sequence). The V and J ends lost 2 bases and 3 bases respectively, with 11 bases between them. This CDR3 has 14 amino acids. DNA of the CDR3: TGTGCCTGGAGTACCACCCCGGGTGGAAACACCATATATTTT. It specifies CAWSTTPGGNTIYF.

The chain has TRBV2 and TRBJ2-5; D is perhaps TRBD1 (6 bases). V lost 6 bases to trimming and J lost 2 bases, with 10 bases between them. Germline assignment: CDR1 SNHLY and CDR2 FYNNEI. The CDR3 totals 13 residues. CDR3 residues: CASSRGEQETQYF. DNA for the CDR3: TGTGCCAGCAGCAGGGGAGAACAAGAGACCCAGTACTTC.

V usage is TRBV27 and J usage is TRBJ2-3; D is uncertain. Per the germline V gene, CDR1 is MNHEY and CDR2 is SMNVEV (reference sequence). With 5 bases removed from V and 2 bases from J, the gap between germline ends came to 5 bases. The CDR3 sequence is 12 residues long. CDR3 bases: TGTGCCAGCAGTCTAGACACAGATACGCAGTATTTT. Translation: CASSLDTDTQYF.

The chain combines TRBV25-1 with TRBJ1-5; no clear D gene. Trimming removed 6 bases from V and 6 bases from J, with 12 bases in between. This CDR3 region has 13 residues. Germline-derived CDR1 and CDR2 are MGHDK and SYGVNS. The CDR3 DNA reads TGTGCCAGCAGGGAAGGTCGAGGTCAGCCCCAGCATTTT. Encoded protein: CASREGRGQPQHF.

The CDR3 nucleotides read TGTGCCTGGAACGGGGGGCGTGGACTGTTTTTT. Protein: CAWNGGRGLFF. The chain combines TRBV30 with TRBJ1-4; TRBD1 might be the D (6 bases). The CDR3 extends over 11 amino acids. V shed 4 bases and J shed 13 bases, with 13 bases lying between them. Germline V gives CDR1 GTSNPN, CDR2 SVGIG (reference sequence).

The V and J genes are TRBV6-5 and TRBJ1-1, with D possibly matching TRBD1 (6 bases). Trimming cost V 7 bases and J 8 bases, with 11 bases left between them. The CDR3 sequence is 11 residues long. Looked up from germline, CDR1 is MNHEY and CDR2 is SVGAGI. CDR3 DNA: TGTGCCAGCACCTACGGACAGGAAGCTTTCTTT. Protein sequence: CASTYGQEAFF.

CDR3 nucleotide sequence: TGCAGCGTTGCCCGATCGACTGCCTCTGGGGCCAACGTCCTGACTTTC. It codes for CSVARSTASGANVLTF. The V gene is TRBV29-1, the J gene TRBJ2-6; D unclear. Per the germline V gene, CDR1 is SQVTM and CDR2 is ANQGSEA. The ends were cut back, 4 bases at V and 0 bases at J, with 13 bases in the middle. The length of the CDR3 is 16 residues.

This sequence joins TRBV25-1 and TRBJ2-7, with TRBD2 as a possible D gene (5 bases). V dropped 9 bases and J dropped 7 bases, with 19 bases sitting between them. CDR3 length: 13 amino acids. Germline CDR1 and CDR2: MGHDK and SYGVNS. The CDR3 nucleotides read TGTGCCAGTCAGAGGGCCTCACGCGGAGAGCAGTACTTC. Translation gives CASQRASRGEQYF.

This clone appeared a single time. V and J are TRBV5-4 and TRBJ2-1; no clear D. CDR3 size: 11 residues. CDR1 SGHNT and CDR2 YYREEE come from the germline V gene (reference sequence). Trimming removed 4 bases at V and 7 bases at J, with 6 bases between. For the CDR3, the DNA is TGTGCCAGCAGCGGCCTTAATGAGCAGTTCTTC. Translated, it gives CASSGLNEQFF.

The chain has TRBV19 and TRBJ2-7; 7 nucleotides line up with TRBD2. Trimming cost V 4 bases and J 0 bases; bases outside gene matches: 6. The V gene's germline CDR1 is LNHDA and CDR2 SQIVND (reference sequence). The length of the CDR3 is 15 residues. In DNA, the CDR3 is TGTGCCAGTAGTAGCGGGGGTTCGAGCTCCTACGAGCAGTACTTC. Its translation is CASSSGGSSSYEQYF.

In regard to this clone: This same CDR3 is encoded by further DNA sequences in the sample. The chain employs TRBV20-1 and TRBJ2-5; no clear D gene. Germline V gene lookup returns CDR1 DFQATT and CDR2 SNEGSKA (reference sequence). The CDR3 is 11 residues long. With 4 bases removed from V and 2 bases from J, the gap between germline ends came to 5 bases. CDR3 region: CSATGQETQYF. The CDR3 DNA reads as TGCAGTGCTACAGGACAAGAGACCCAGTACTTC.

The rearrangement joins TRBV5-6 to TRBJ1-6; D is ambiguous. The CDR3 has 16 amino acids. Germline V CDR1 and CDR2: SGHDT, YYEEEE. V was clipped by 4 bases and J by 0 bases, with 11 bases between them. The CDR3 nucleotides read TGTGCCAGCAGCCCTCGTGCCAGCTCCTATAATTCACCCCTCCACTTT. It encodes CASSPRASSYNSPLHF.

This clone came up a few times. The rearrangement uses TRBV30 and TRBJ2-7; 10 bases fit TRBD1. The CDR3 runs to 14 residues. In germline, CDR1 is GTSNPN, CDR2 SVGIG (reference sequence). V trimming: 2 bases; J trimming: 3 bases; junction bases outside the gene matches: 4. The CDR3: CAWSWGQGYYEQYF. In nucleotides, the CDR3 is TGTGCCTGGAGTTGGGGACAGGGGTACTACGAGCAGTACTTC. The complete variable domain, with remaining parts taken from reference TRBV30 and TRBJ2-7, reads SQTIHQWPATLVQPVGSPLSLECTVEGTSNPNLYWYRQAAGRGLQLLFYSVGIGQISSEVPQNLSASRPQDRQFILSSKKLLLSDSGFYLCAWSWGQGYYEQYFGPGTRLTVT.

V gene TRBV30 combines with J gene TRBJ2-7; D perhaps matches TRBD1 (6 bases). Per germline, CDR1 GTSNPN and CDR2 SVGIG (reference sequence). The V end lost 2 bases, the J end lost 0 bases, and 14 bases lay between the germline ends. This CDR3 contains 15 residues. The CDR3 DNA sequence: TGTGCCTGGAGTTTAAACAGGGAACTCTCCTACGAGCAGTACTTC. Encoded protein: CAWSLNRELSYEQYF.

The rearrangement links TRBV10-3 to TRBJ2-3, with TRBD2 as a possible D gene (5 bases). The CDR3 loop spans 16 amino acids. Deletions cut 5 bases from V and 1 base from J, with 16 bases between. CDR1 ENHRY and CDR2 SYGVKD come from the germline V gene. The CDR3 protein is CAISRALEAGTDTQYF. Here the CDR3 DNA reads TGTGCCATCAGTCGGGCCCTGGAGGCAGGCACAGATACGCAGTATTTT.

The V call is TRBV7-9, the J call TRBJ2-1, with D tentatively TRBD1 (8 bases). The CDR3 is made up of 15 amino acids. CDR1 and CDR2 (germline): SEHNR, FQNEAQ (reference sequence). V was clipped by 2 bases and J by 9 bases, with 17 bases between them. The CDR3, as DNA: TGTGCCAGCAGCTTATCGCGAACAGGGGGGGGTGAGCAGTTCTTC. Translation: CASSLSRTGGGEQFF.

The V and J genes are TRBV7-6 and TRBJ2-7; the match to TRBD1 covers 7 bases. This CDR3 has 13 amino acids. The ends lost 8 bases at V and 4 bases at J; junction bases unmatched: 8. Germline V lookup: CDR1 SGHVS, CDR2 FNYEAQ. CDR3 protein: CASGPGGRYEQYF. As DNA, the CDR3 is TGTGCCAGCGGTCCAGGGGGAAGGTACGAGCAGTACTTC.

V gene TRBV7-2 combines with J gene TRBJ2-5; 11 nucleotides match TRBD2. The CDR3 runs 15 residues. V shed 5 bases, J shed 2 bases, and the junction held 4 bases outside the gene matches. Germline V gene lookup returns CDR1 SGHTA and CDR2 FQGNSA. CDR3 coding DNA: TGTGCCAGCAGCAAGACTAGCGGGACTCAAGAGACCCAGTACTTC. It specifies CASSKTSGTQETQYF.

In this sample, this clone turned up a few times. This sequence joins TRBV6-5 and TRBJ2-7; D is perhaps TRBD2 (5 bases). V was pared by 6 bases and J by 4 bases, with 16 bases between. This CDR3 region has 14 residues. Germline V gives CDR1 MNHEY, CDR2 SVGAGI. Written as DNA, the CDR3 is TGTGCCAGCAGCTCAGGTGGCAGGAGGTACGAGCAGTACTTC. Its protein is CASSSGGRRYEQYF.

This chain uses TRBV7-3 with TRBJ1-1; tentatively, D is TRBD1 (6 bases). This CDR3 comprises 14 residues. Trimming removed 3 bases at V and 0 bases at J, with 8 bases between. Germline CDR1 reads SGHTA; CDR2 reads FQGTGA. The CDR3 here is CASSFTGMNTEAFF. The CDR3, as DNA: TGTGCCAGCAGCTTTACAGGGATGAACACTGAAGCTTTCTTT.